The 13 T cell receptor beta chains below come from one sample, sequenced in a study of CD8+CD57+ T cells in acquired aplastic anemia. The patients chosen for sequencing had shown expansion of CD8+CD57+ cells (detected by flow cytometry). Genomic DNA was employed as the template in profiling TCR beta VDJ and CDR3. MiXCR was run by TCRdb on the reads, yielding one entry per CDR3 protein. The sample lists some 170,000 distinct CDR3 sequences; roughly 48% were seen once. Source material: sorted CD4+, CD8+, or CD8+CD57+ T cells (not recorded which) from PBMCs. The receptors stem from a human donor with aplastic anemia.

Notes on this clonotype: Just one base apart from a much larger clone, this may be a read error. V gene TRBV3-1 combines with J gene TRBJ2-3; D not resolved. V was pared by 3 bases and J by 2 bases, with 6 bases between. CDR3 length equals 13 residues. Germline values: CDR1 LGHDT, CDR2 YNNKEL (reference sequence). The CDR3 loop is CASSHSVTDTQYF. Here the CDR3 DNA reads TGTGCCAGCAGCCACAGTGTCACAGATACGCAGTATTTT.

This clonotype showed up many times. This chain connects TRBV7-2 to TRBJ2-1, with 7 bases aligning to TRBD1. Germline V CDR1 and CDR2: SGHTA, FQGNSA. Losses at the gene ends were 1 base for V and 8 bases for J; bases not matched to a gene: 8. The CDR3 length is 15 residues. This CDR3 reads CASSLDRDSLDEQFF. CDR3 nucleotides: TGTGCCAGCAGCTTAGACCGGGACAGTTTAGATGAGCAGTTCTTC.

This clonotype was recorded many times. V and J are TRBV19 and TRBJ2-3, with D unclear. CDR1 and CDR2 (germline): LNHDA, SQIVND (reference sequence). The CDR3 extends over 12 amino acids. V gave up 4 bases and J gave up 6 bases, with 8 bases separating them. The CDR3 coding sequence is TGTGCCAGTAGTACAGGAGTCGATACGCAGTATTTT. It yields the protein CASSTGVDTQYF.

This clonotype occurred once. The CDR3 DNA follows: TGTGCCAGCAGCCCAGGGGACAGCTGGGGATTCACCGGGGAGCTGTTTTTT. Its translation: CASSPGDSWGFTGELFF. The rearrangement uses TRBV11-2 and TRBJ2-2; 7 positions agree with TRBD1. The trim removed 5 bases at V and 4 bases at J, leaving 13 bases unmatched. Germline loops: CDR1 SGHAT, CDR2 FQNNGV. The CDR3 runs to 17 residues.

The CDR3: CAISDSLNSGHLPYEQYF. The DNA for the CDR3 is TGTGCCATCAGTGATTCGCTCAATTCGGGGCATCTACCTTACGAGCAGTACTTC. The chain couples TRBV10-3 to TRBJ2-7, with D possibly being TRBD1 or TRBD2 (5 bases each). Per germline, CDR1 ENHRY and CDR2 SYGVKD. CDR3 length equals 18 residues. With 3 bases removed from V and 4 bases from J, the gap between germline ends came to 25 bases.

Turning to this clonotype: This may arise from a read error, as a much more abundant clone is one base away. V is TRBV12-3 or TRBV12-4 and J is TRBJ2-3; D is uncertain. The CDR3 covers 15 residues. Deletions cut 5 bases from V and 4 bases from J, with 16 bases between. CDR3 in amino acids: CASSPDKPHPDTQYF. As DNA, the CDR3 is TGTGCCAGCAGTCCTGATAAACCCCATCCAGATACGCAGTATTTT.

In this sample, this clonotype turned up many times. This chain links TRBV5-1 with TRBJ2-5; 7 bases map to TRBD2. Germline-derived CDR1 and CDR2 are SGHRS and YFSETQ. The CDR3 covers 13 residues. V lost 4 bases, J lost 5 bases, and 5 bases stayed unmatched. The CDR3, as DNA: TGCGCCAGCAGCCGGGGGAGGGGCGAGACCCAGTACTTC. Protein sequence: CASSRGRGETQYF.

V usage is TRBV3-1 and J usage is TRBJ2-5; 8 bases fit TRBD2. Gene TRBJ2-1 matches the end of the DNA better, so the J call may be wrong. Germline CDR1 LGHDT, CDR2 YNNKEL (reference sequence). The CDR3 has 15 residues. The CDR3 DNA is TGTGCCAGCAGCCCAAATAGCGGGAATTACAATGAGCAGTTCTTC. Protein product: CASSPNSGNYNEQFF.

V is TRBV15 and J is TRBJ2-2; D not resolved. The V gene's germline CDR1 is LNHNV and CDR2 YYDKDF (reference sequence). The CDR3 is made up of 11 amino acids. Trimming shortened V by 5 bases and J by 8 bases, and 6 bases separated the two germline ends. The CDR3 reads CATSPTGELFF. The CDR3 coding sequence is TGTGCCACCAGCCCAACGGGGGAGCTGTTTTTT.

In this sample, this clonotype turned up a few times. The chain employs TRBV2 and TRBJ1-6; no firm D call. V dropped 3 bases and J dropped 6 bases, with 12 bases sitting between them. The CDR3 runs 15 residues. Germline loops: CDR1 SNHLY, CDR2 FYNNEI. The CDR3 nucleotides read TGTGCCAGCAGTGAGGAAATGCTGGGTAATTCACCCCTCCACTTT. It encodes CASSEEMLGNSPLHF.

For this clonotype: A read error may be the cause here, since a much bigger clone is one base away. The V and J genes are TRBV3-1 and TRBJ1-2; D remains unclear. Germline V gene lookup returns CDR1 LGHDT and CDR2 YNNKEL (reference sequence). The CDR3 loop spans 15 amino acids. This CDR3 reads CAGSQDLTEGYGYTF. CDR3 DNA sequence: TGTGCCGGCAGCCAAGATCTGACGGAGGGCTATGGCTACACCTTC.

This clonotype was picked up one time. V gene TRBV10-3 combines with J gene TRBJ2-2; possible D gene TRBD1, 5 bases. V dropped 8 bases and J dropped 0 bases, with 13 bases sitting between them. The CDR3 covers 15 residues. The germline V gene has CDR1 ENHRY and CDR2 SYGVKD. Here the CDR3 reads CAIQAGQSNTGELFF. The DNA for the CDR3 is TGTGCCATCCAAGCCGGACAATCGAACACCGGGGAGCTGTTTTTT.

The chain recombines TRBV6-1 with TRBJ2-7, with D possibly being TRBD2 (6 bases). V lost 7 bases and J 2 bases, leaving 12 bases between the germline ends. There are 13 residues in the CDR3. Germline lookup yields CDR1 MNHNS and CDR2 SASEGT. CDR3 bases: TGTGCCAGCAATCCCGGGGGACCCTACGAGCAGTACTTC. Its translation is CASNPGGPYEQYF.